The 4 T cell receptor beta chains below come from one sample, sequenced in a study of T cell responses to AZD1222 COVID-19 vaccine. Generated by immunoSEQ multiplex PCR, the TCRdb table keeps only in-frame clones and is missing some. The sample lists about 110,000 clones; around 86% were seen once. The input for sequencing was peripheral blood, taken on day 0 of AZD1222 vaccination. These TCRs come from an adult in good health.

The chain combines TRBV5-1 with TRBJ1-6; 11 bases fit TRBD1. The CDR3 has 15 residues. Per germline, CDR1 SGHRS and CDR2 YFSETQ. Trimming removed 4 bases from V and 9 bases from J; junction bases left unmatched: 6. The CDR3 coding sequence is TGCGCCAGCAGCGCCGGACAGGGGGCAAGTTCACCCCTCCACTTT. It is translated as CASSAGQGASSPLHF.

The V call is TRBV19, the J call TRBJ1-1; no clear D gene. The CDR3 is made up of 15 amino acids. V lost 5 bases and J lost 1, with 14 bases in between. Per the germline V gene, CDR1 is LNHDA and CDR2 is SQIVND (reference sequence). Here the CDR3 reads CASSHVGSWNTEAFF. The CDR3 coding sequence is TGTGCCAGTAGTCACGTGGGGAGTTGGAACACTGAAGCTTTCTTT.

The V call is TRBV6-6, the J call TRBJ2-2; D gene unclear. Trimming left V 0 bases short and J 1 base short, with 3 bases between. CDR3 size: 14 residues. Germline lookup yields CDR1 MNHNY and CDR2 SVGAGI (reference sequence). The CDR3 sequence is CASSYSRNTGELFF. For the CDR3, the DNA is TGTGCCAGCAGTTACTCTCGGAACACCGGGGAGCTGTTTTTT.

This clone has more than one count but fewer than ten. The rearrangement uses TRBV7-2 and TRBJ2-4; TRBD1 or TRBD2 may be the D gene (6 bases each). This CDR3 has 14 amino acids. The germline V gene has CDR1 SGHTA and CDR2 FQGNSA. Between the trimmed V and J ends, which lost 3 bases and 6 bases, there was a span of 12 bases. The CDR3 bases are TGTGCCAGCAGCTTTGACAGGAGGGGAAACATTCAGTACTTC. Amino acid sequence: CASSFDRRGNIQYF. The full variable domain, in which reference TRBV7-2 and TRBJ2-4 provide the parts outside the CDR3, is GAGVSQSPSNKVTEKGKDVELRCDPISGHTALYWYRQSLGQGLEFLIYFQGNSAPDKSGLPSDRFSAERTGGSVSTLTIQRTQQEDSAVYLCASSFDRRGNIQYFGAGTRLSVL.